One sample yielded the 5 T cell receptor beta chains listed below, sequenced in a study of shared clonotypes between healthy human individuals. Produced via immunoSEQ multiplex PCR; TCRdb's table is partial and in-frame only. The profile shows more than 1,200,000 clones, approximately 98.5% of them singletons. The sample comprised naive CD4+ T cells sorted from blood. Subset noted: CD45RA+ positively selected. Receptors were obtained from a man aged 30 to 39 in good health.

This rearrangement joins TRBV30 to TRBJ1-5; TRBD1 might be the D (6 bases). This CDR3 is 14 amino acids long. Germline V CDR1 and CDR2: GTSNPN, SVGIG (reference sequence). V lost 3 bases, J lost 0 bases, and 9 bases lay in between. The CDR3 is CAWSRDNSNQPQHF. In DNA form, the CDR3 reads TGTGCCTGGAGCCGGGACAATAGCAATCAGCCCCAGCATTTT. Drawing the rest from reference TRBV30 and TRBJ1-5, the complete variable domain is SQTIHQWPATLVQPVGSPLSLECTVEGTSNPNLYWYRQAAGRGLQLLFYSVGIGQISSEVPQNLSASRPQDRQFILSSKKLLLSDSGFYLCAWSRDNSNQPQHFGDGTRLSIL.

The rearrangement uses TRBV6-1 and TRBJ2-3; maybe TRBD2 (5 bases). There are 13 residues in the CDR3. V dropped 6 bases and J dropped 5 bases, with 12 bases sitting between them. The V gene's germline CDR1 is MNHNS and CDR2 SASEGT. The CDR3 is CASRAVSVDTQYF. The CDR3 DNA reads TGTGCCAGCAGGGCCGTTAGCGTAGATACGCAGTATTTT.

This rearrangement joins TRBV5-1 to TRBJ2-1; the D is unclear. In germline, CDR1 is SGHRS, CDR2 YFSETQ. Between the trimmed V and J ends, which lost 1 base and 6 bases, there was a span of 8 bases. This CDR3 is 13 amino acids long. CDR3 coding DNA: TGCGCCAGCAGCTTGAGGGAAAGCAATGAGCAGTTCTTC. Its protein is CASSLRESNEQFF.

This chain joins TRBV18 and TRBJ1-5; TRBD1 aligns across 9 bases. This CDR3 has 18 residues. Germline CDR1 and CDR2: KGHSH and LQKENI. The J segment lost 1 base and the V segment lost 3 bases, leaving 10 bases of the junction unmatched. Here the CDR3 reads CASSPSRQGVWSNQPQHF. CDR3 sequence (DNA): TGTGCCAGCTCACCGTCAAGACAGGGGGTCTGGAGCAATCAGCCCCAGCATTTT.

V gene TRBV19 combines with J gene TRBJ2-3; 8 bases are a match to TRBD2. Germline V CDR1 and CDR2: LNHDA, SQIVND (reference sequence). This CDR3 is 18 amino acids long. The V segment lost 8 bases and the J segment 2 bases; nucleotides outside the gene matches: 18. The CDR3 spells CASSRRPGRADLTDTQYF. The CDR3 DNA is TGTGCCAGTTCCCGGCGGCCCGGGAGGGCCGATCTCACAGATACGCAGTATTTT.